This TCR beta chain was sequenced for a study of shared clonotypes between healthy human individuals. Study summary: The donor group consisted of two women and a few men, aged 18 to 49. Three plates each covered CD4 naive and memory; CD8 naive two, CD8 memory one.

Terminally differentiated effector memory CD45RA+ cells were excluded by CCR7 positive selection of CD45RO-negative cells. Donors, without exception, were Caucasian adults residing in Nashville, Tennessee. Regarding this clone: The antigen is undetermined.

CDR1 and CDR2 (germline): SEHNR, FQNEAQ (reference sequence). This CDR3 has 14 amino acids. Between the trimmed V and J ends, which lost 6 bases and 2 bases, there was a span of 12 bases. Clones were read by immunoSEQ multiplex PCR, and TCRdb kept only the in-frame ones, dropping some. Counted here are around 640,000 clones, approximately 96% occurring once; the ten biggest clones make up 0.095% to 0.13%. Study-level points and caveats: The four-donor shared clonotypes exceeded non-shared clonotypes in generation probability, with non-shared ones scoring lower.

The receptor comes from a woman in her twenties or thirties in good health. V and J are TRBV7-9 and TRBJ2-3; D ambiguous. The sequenced sample was naive CD8+ T cells sorted from blood. CDR3 sequence reads: CASRGRVLTDTQYF. In nucleotides, the CDR3 is TGTGCCAGCAGGGGAAGGGTACTCACAGATACGCAGTATTTT.